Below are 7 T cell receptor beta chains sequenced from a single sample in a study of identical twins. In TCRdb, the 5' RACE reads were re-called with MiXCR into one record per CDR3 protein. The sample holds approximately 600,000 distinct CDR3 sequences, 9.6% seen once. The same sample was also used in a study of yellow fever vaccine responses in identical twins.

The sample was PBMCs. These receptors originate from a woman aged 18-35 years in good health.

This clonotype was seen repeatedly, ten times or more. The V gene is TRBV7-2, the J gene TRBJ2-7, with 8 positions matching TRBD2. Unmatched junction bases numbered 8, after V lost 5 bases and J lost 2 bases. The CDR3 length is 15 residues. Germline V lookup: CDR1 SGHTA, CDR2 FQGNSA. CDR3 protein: CASSPKKAGAYEQYF. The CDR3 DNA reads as TGTGCCAGCAGCCCGAAGAAAGCGGGAGCCTACGAGCAGTACTTC.

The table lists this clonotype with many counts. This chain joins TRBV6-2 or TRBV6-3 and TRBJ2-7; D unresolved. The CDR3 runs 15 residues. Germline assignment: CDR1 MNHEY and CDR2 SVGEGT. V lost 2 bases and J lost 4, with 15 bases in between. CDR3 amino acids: CASSYAPGRRYEQYF. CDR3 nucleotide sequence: TGTGCCAGCAGTTACGCCCCCGGTAGGAGATACGAGCAGTACTTC.

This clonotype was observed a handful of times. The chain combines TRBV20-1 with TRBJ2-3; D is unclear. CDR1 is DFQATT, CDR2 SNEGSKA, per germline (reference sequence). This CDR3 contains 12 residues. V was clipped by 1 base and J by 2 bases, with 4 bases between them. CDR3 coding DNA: TGCAGTGCTAGAGGGGACACAGATACGCAGTATTTT. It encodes CSARGDTDTQYF.

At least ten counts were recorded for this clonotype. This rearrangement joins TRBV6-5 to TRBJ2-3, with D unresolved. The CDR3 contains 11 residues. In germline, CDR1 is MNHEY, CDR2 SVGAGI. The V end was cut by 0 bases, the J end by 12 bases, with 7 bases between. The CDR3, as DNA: TGTGCCAGCAGTTACTCCGGGCTACAGTATTTT. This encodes CASSYSGLQYF.

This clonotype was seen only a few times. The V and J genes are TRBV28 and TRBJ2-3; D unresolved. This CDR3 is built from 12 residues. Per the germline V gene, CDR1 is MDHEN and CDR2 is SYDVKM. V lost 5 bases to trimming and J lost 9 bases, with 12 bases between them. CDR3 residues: CASSPLGGTQYF. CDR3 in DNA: TGTGCCAGCAGTCCCCTCGGTGGAACGCAGTATTTT.

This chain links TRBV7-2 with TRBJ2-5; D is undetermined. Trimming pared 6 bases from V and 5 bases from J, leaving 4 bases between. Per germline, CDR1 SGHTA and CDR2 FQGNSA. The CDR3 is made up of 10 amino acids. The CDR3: CASRKETQYF. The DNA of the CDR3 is TGTGCCAGCAGGAAGGAGACCCAGTACTTC.

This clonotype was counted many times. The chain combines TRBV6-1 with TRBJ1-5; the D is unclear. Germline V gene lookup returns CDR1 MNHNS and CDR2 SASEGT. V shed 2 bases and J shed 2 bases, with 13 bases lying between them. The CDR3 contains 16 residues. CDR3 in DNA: TGTGCCAGCAGTGAATCTCCCGGGATGGGCAATCAGCCCCAGCATTTT. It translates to CASSESPGMGNQPQHF.